A single sample is the source of the 20 T cell receptor beta chains below, sequenced in a study of T cell changes during pregnancy in multiple sclerosis (dated by TCRdb to about 2019). The library was generated by the immunoSEQ multiplex PCR assay. Drawn from immuneACCESS, this table holds only the in-frame rearrangements with V and J called that TCRdb kept. Clones are partly lost; checked studies trace under half to an unresolved V gene and leave the rest unexplained. The sample table records nearly 110,000 clones; about 90% of these occur just once. Of the sample, 1.5% to 2% falls within the top ten clones. Sample: peripheral blood, taken before pregnancy. These receptors were collected from a female donor with multiple sclerosis, enrolled in a pregnancy study.

The chain uses TRBV5-1 and TRBJ2-5; 13 bases agree with TRBD2. Trimming cost V 3 bases and J 5 bases; bases outside gene matches: 7. There are 16 residues in the CDR3. Looked up from germline, CDR1 is SGHRS and CDR2 is YFSETQ. CDR3 sequence: CASSSGLAGAGETQYF. The CDR3 DNA follows: TGCGCCAGCAGCTCCGGACTAGCGGGAGCGGGGGAGACCCAGTACTTC. The complete variable domain, with remaining parts taken from reference TRBV5-1 and TRBJ2-5, reads KAGVTQTPRYLIKTRGQQVTLSCSPISGHRSVSWYQQTPGQGLQFLFEYFSETQRNKGNFPGRFSGRQFSNSRSEMNVSTLELGDSALYLCASSSGLAGAGETQYFGPGTRLLVL.

The V call is TRBV27, the J call TRBJ2-1; 7 bases match TRBD1. The CDR3 is 13 residues long. Looked up from germline, CDR1 is MNHEY and CDR2 is SMNVEV (reference sequence). Unmatched junction bases numbered 2, after V lost 6 bases and J lost 3 bases. CDR3 sequence reads: CASRRDSYNEQFF. The CDR3 DNA is TGTGCCAGCAGGAGGGACAGCTACAATGAGCAGTTCTTC.

J is TRBJ2-7 and V is TRBV4-1, with 7 bases identical to TRBD2. CDR1 MGHRA and CDR2 YSYEKL come from the germline V gene. The CDR3 runs 14 residues. The V and J ends lost 4 bases and 7 bases, in that order; junction bases with no gene match: 10. The DNA for the CDR3 is TGCGCCAGCAGCCGCTTAGGGGAGGGTACGGAGCAGTACTTC. This encodes CASSRLGEGTEQYF.

The chain links TRBV10-2 to TRBJ2-3, with TRBD1 as a possible D gene (5 bases). CDR1 and CDR2 (germline): WSHSY, SAAADI. The V and J ends lost 8 bases and 6 bases respectively, with 18 bases between them. The CDR3 length is 14 residues. The CDR3, as DNA: TGCGCCAGCCTCAGGGCAGGGCGGTCGGATACGCAGTATTTT. This translates into CASLRAGRSDTQYF.

The rearrangement joins TRBV6-5 to TRBJ2-5; D is perhaps TRBD1 (6 bases). V was trimmed by 2 bases and J by 5 bases, leaving 18 bases between them. Germline CDR1 reads MNHEY; CDR2 reads SVGAGI. The CDR3 loop spans 16 amino acids. For the CDR3, the DNA is TGTGCCAGCAGTTACACGTCCGGGACACCCCTGGAGACCCAGTACTTC. This encodes CASSYTSGTPLETQYF.

This sequence joins TRBV4-3 and TRBJ2-5, with no clear D. The CDR3 is 14 residues long. Germline values: CDR1 LGHNA, CDR2 YSLEER. V was clipped by 0 bases and J by 1 base, with 6 bases between them. CDR3 residues: CASSQDEFQETQYF. The CDR3 DNA reads TGCGCCAGCAGCCAAGACGAGTTCCAAGAGACCCAGTACTTC.

This clone has just a few counts. The V and J genes are TRBV6-5 and TRBJ1-1; D is ambiguous. Germline values: CDR1 MNHEY, CDR2 SVGAGI. The germline V and J ends were trimmed by 3 bases and 4 bases, with 9 bases remaining between them. CDR3 length: 13 amino acids. The CDR3: CASSYSQFTEAFF. CDR3 sequence (DNA): TGTGCCAGCAGTTATAGCCAGTTCACTGAAGCTTTCTTT.

The J gene is TRBJ2-1, the V gene TRBV7-2, with D possibly TRBD1 on 5 matching bases. V dropped 3 bases and J dropped 9 bases, with 9 bases sitting between them. This CDR3 region has 12 residues. Germline V CDR1 and CDR2: SGHTA, FQGNSA. In DNA form, the CDR3 reads TGTGCCAGCAGCTTTGAAGGGGTTGAGCAGTTCTTC. Its translation is CASSFEGVEQFF.

The chain uses TRBV30 and TRBJ2-7; possible D gene TRBD2, 5 bases. This CDR3 has 17 amino acids. V lost 2 bases and J 1 base, leaving 21 bases between the germline ends. Germline lookup yields CDR1 GTSNPN and CDR2 SVGIG (reference sequence). The CDR3 nucleotides read TGTGCCTGGAGTCCAGGAGGTAAAACTAGGATTTCCTACGAGCAGTACTTC. Its translation is CAWSPGGKTRISYEQYF. The full variable domain, rest sourced from reference TRBV30 and TRBJ2-7, is SQTIHQWPATLVQPVGSPLSLECTVEGTSNPNLYWYRQAAGRGLQLLFYSVGIGQISSEVPQNLSASRPQDRQFILSSKKLLLSDSGFYLCAWSPGGKTRISYEQYFGPGTRLTVT.

V gene TRBV6-5 combines with J gene TRBJ1-1, with 8 bases lining up with TRBD1. Germline assignment: CDR1 MNHEY and CDR2 SVGAGI. The V gene end was trimmed by 3 bases and the J gene end by 10 bases; junction bases not matched to a gene: 10. The CDR3 runs to 14 residues. The CDR3 here is CASSYAQGVGGAFF. The CDR3 DNA is TGTGCCAGCAGTTATGCACAGGGGGTCGGGGGAGCTTTCTTT.

The J gene is TRBJ2-2, the V gene TRBV19, with a weak D call TRBD2 (6 bases). Germline CDR1 LNHDA, CDR2 SQIVND (reference sequence). The CDR3 has 14 residues. Trimming took off 7 bases at V and 2 bases at J, with 11 bases between the two ends. CDR3 sequence (DNA): TGTGCCAGTAAACAACTAGCTAACACCGGGGAGCTGTTTTTT. It specifies CASKQLANTGELFF. The variable domain in full, with the rest retrieved from reference TRBV19 and TRBJ2-2, is DGGITQSPKYLFRKEGQNVTLSCEQNLNHDAMYWYRQDPGQGLRLIYYSQIVNDFQKGDIAEGYSVSREKKESFPLTVTSAQKNPTAFYLCASKQLANTGELFFGEGSRLTVL.

The genes are TRBV11-3 and TRBJ2-1, with 7 bases lining up with TRBD2. From germline, CDR1 is SGHNT and CDR2 YENEEA. There are 16 residues in the CDR3. V lost 5 bases to trimming and J lost 7 bases; unmatched junction nucleotides: 14. The CDR3, as DNA: TGTGCCAGCAGCCCCAAGCGGGGCGGTTGGGGGAATGAGCAGTTCTTC. Encoded protein: CASSPKRGGWGNEQFF.

Of note for this clone: The same CDR3 also results from other DNA sequences found in this sample. The V and J genes are TRBV9 and TRBJ1-2, with 8 bases matching TRBD1. This CDR3 is built from 16 residues. Germline CDR1 and CDR2: SGDLS and YYNGEE. After removal of 4 bases from V and 8 bases from J, the junction contained 16 bases not matched to a gene. The CDR3 nucleotides are TGTGCCAGCAGCCTCCGGGACAGGCCGTATGCTGGGGGCTACACCTTC. Its protein is CASSLRDRPYAGGYTF. The full variable domain, in which reference TRBV9 and TRBJ1-2 provide the parts outside the CDR3, is DSGVTQTPKHLITATGQRVTLRCSPRSGDLSVYWYQQSLDQGLQFLIQYYNGEERAKGNILERFSAQQFPDLHSELNLSSLELGDSALYFCASSLRDRPYAGGYTFGSGTRLTVV.

The genes are TRBV15 and TRBJ2-5, with D unclear. There are 12 residues in the CDR3. Trimming stripped 0 bases from V and 5 bases from J, with 4 bases between. Germline loops: CDR1 LNHNV, CDR2 YYDKDF (reference sequence). CDR3 bases: TGTGCCACCAGCAGAGACTCGGAGACCCAGTACTTC. Encoded protein: CATSRDSETQYF.

The rearrangement uses TRBV5-1 and TRBJ2-3, with 7 nucleotides matching TRBD2. CDR1 is SGHRS and CDR2 is YFSETQ in the germline V gene. V gave up 2 bases and J gave up 5 bases; unmatched junction bases: 14. The CDR3 runs to 17 residues. The CDR3 reads CASSFALSGGGGDTQYF. The CDR3 nucleotides read TGCGCCAGCAGCTTCGCCTTATCCGGTGGGGGGGGAGATACGCAGTATTTT.

The genes are TRBV9 and TRBJ2-3; possible D gene TRBD2, 5 bases. The CDR3 contains 15 residues. V was pared by 0 bases and J by 3 bases, with 11 bases between. The germline V gene has CDR1 SGDLS and CDR2 YYNGEE. CDR3 in amino acids: CASSVALSGTDTQYF. The DNA for the CDR3 is TGTGCCAGCAGCGTAGCTCTTTCGGGGACAGATACGCAGTATTTT.

This chain connects TRBV30 to TRBJ1-1; no clear D gene. The germline gives CDR1 GTSNPN, CDR2 SVGIG (reference sequence). The ends were cut back, 0 bases at V and 0 bases at J, with 5 bases in the middle. The CDR3 is 13 amino acids. The DNA for the CDR3 is TGTGCCTGGAGTGTACAGTTGAACACTGAAGCTTTCTTT. Its translation: CAWSVQLNTEAFF.

This chain uses TRBV2 with TRBJ1-2; the match to TRBD1 covers 7 bases. Losses at the gene ends were 6 bases for V and 7 bases for J; bases not matched to a gene: 8. The CDR3 totals 13 residues. Germline CDR1 reads SNHLY; CDR2 reads FYNNEI. The CDR3 DNA reads TGTGCCAGCAGCCAAAGGGGGCTCGGTGGCTACACCTTC. Protein sequence: CASSQRGLGGYTF. Filled out from reference TRBV2 and TRBJ1-2, the complete variable domain reads EPEVTQTPSHQVTQMGQEVILRCVPISNHLYFYWYRQILGQKVEFLVSFYNNEISEKSEIFDDQFSVERPDGSNFTLKIRSTKLEDSAMYFCASSQRGLGGYTFGSGTRLTVV.

The chain is built from TRBV27 and TRBJ2-3, with 7 bases matching TRBD2. Germline CDR1 reads MNHEY; CDR2 reads SMNVEV (reference sequence). With 6 bases clipped from V and 2 bases from J, the junction kept 8 bases outside the gene matches. CDR3 size: 15 residues. Here the CDR3 reads CASRPLADTTDTQYF. The CDR3 DNA sequence: TGTGCCAGCAGGCCCCTAGCGGACACCACAGATACGCAGTATTTT.

The J gene is TRBJ1-2, the V gene TRBV29-1; TRBD1 matches 11 bases. The V segment lost 4 bases and the J segment 7 bases; nucleotides outside the gene matches: 8. This CDR3 spans 14 amino acids. Germline CDR1 reads SQVTM; CDR2 reads ANQGSEA. The CDR3 is CSVGSGQGVSGYTF. The CDR3 DNA reads TGCAGCGTTGGATCGGGACAGGGGGTTAGTGGCTACACCTTC. Filled out from reference TRBV29-1 and TRBJ1-2, the complete variable domain reads SAVISQKPSRDICQRGTSLTIQCQVDSQVTMMFWYRQQPGQSLTLIATANQGSEATYESGFVIDKFPISRPNLTFSTLTVSNMSPEDSSIYLCSVGSGQGVSGYTFGSGTRLTVV.